Described below is a single T cell receptor (beta chain) sequence and its context. Its antigen is currently unknown. The CDR3 sequence is 16 residues long. Trimming stripped 1 base from V and 1 base from J, with 13 bases between. The germline V gene encodes CDR1 SGHTA and CDR2 FQGNSA. The data were taken from a study of radiation and T cells in renal cell carcinoma. The wider study: Nephrectomy followed 15 Gy stereotactic body radiation by 4 weeks.

Findings of the study overall: Without pretreatment biopsies, baseline tumor clonotype presence was undetermined. In blood, top tumor clones expanded by 2 weeks, shrinking by 4.

The repertoire was sequenced with immunoSEQ multiplex PCR; TCRdb's copy has only in-frame clones and lacks some. The table includes about 130,000 clones, over 75% detected once. Described time point: baseline pretreatment blood. The treatment is: 15 Gy SBRT to primary tumor, nephrectomy 4 weeks later. The chain employs TRBV7-2 and TRBJ2-5; D gene ambiguous. This specimen consisted of blood, obtained from a patient whose treatment included radiotherapy and nephrectomy. This clonotype was obtained from a woman aged 45-65 years with renal cell carcinoma. The chain's CDR3 is CASSLGPQPTQETQYF. CDR3 sequence (DNA): TGTGCCAGCAGCTTAGGACCCCAACCTACCCAAGAGACCCAGTACTTC.